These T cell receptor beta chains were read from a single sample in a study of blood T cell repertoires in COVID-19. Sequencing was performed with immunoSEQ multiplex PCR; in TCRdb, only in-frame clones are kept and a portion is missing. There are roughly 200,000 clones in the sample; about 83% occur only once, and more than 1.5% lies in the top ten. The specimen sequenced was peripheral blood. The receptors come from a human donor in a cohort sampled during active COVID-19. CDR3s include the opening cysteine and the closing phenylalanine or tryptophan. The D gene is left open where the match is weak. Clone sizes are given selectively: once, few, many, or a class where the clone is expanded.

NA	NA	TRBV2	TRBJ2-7	TGTGCCAGCACCGGCCAGGGCGACGAGCAGTACTTC	CASTGQGDEQYF
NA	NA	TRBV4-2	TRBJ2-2	TGTGCCAGCAGCCCCCTTGACAGATCCATTAACACCGGGGAGCTGTTTTTT	CASSPLDRSINTGELFF
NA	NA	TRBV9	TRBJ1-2	TGTGCCAGCAGCTCATCAGGGGCTAACTATGGCTACACCTTC	CASSSSGANYGYTF
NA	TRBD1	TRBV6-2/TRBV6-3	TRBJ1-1	TGTGCCAGCAGCTGGATGCCGGGACAGGGGGCGGGCGCTTTCTTT	CASSWMPGQGAGAFF
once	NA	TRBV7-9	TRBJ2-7	TGTGCCAGCAGCTTAGCTGTCAAGGCGGTAACCTACGAGCAGTACTTC	CASSLAVKAVTYEQYF
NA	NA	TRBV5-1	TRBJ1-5	TGCGCCAGCAGCTTGGATTTTGATAGAAATCAGCCCCAGCATTTT	CASSLDFDRNQPQHF
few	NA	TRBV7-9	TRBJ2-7	TGTGCCAGCAGCCAGGGGGTTGGCGGGATCTACGAGCAGTACTTC	CASSQGVGGIYEQYF
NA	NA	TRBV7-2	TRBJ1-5	TGTGCCAGCAGCACTAACAATCAGCCCCAGCATTTT	CASSTNNQPQHF
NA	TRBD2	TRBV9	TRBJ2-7	TGTGCCAGCAGCGTGGAGGGTCGGGGAGGGTACGAGCAGTACTTC	CASSVEGRGGYEQYF
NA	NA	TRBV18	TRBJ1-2	TGTGCCAGCTCACCACCGGCCACCGGCTACACCTTC	CASSPPATGYTF
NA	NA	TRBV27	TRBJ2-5	TGTGCCTGCAAATCCGGGTTGGAGACCCAGTACTTC	CACKSGLETQYF
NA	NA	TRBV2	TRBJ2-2	TGTGCCAGCCGGAGGGGCGCCGGGGAGCTGTTTTTT	CASRRGAGELFF
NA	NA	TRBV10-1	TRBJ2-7	TGCGCCAGCAGTCGGGACTCGCTCTACGAGCAGTACTTC	CASSRDSLYEQYF
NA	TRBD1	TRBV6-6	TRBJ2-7	TGTGCCAGCAGTTATACAGGGGCGGGCTACGAGCAGTACTTC	CASSYTGAGYEQYF
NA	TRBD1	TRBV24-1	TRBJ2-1	TGTGCCACCAGTGATGACAGGGTCAGCTCCTACAATGAGCAGTTCTTC	CATSDDRVSSYNEQFF
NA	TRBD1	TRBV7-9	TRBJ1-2	TGTGCCAGCAGCCCGAGTGGACAGGCTCGTGGCTACACCTTC	CASSPSGQARGYTF
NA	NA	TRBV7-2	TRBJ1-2	TGTGCCAGCAGCCCAGGGTCTTACTATGGCTACACCTTC	CASSPGSYYGYTF
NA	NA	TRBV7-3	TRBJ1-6	TGTGCCAGCAGCTTGGACAGAATTAATTCACCCCTCCACTTT	CASSLDRINSPLHF
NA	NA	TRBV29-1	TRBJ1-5	TGCAGCGTTGCGGACAGTAGCAATCAGCCCCAGCATTTT	CSVADSSNQPQHF
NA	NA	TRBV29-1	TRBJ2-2	TGCAGCGTTGTCGGTAGGGCCCAGGGCGGGGAGCTGTTTTTT	CSVVGRAQGGELFF
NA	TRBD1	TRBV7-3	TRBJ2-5	TGTGCCAGCGGGCGGGGACAGGGGGCAGGAGAGACCCAGTACTTC	CASGRGQGAGETQYF
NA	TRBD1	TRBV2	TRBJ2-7	TGTGCCAGCAAGGTAGACAGGGCTAACGACGAGCAGTACTTC	CASKVDRANDEQYF
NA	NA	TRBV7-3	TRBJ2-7	TGTGCCAGCAGCCCGGGACCAAGGGAGGCCTACGAGCAGTACTTC	CASSPGPREAYEQYF
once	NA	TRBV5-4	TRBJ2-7	TGTGCCAGCAGCTTGGACTGGAGGGCCTACGAGCAGTACTTC	CASSLDWRAYEQYF
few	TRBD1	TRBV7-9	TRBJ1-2	TGTGCCAGCAGCCGGGACAGGGAATTCGGCTACACCTTC	CASSRDREFGYTF
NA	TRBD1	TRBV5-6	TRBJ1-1	TGTGCCAGCAGCCGGGACAGGGTTTGGACTGAAGCTTTCTTT	CASSRDRVWTEAFF
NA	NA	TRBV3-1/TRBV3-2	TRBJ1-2	TGTGCCAGCAGCCAAGATCGCGCTGCCGGCTACACCTTC	CASSQDRAAGYTF
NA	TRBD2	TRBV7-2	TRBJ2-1	TGTGCCAGCAGCTCAGCCAGCGGGGGGACTTACAATGAGCAGTTCTTC	CASSSASGGTYNEQFF
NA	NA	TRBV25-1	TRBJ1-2	TGTGCCAGCAGTGGCGGGGGGTCAACGAACTATGGCTACACCTTC	CASSGGGSTNYGYTF
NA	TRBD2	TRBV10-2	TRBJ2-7	TGCGCCAGCGCCATTAGCGGGAGCTCCTACGAGCAGTACTTC	CASAISGSSYEQYF
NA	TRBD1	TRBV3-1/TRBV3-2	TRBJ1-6	TGTGCCAGCAGCCAACAACCGGGACAGGGGAGCTCCTATAATTCACCCCTCCACTTT	CASSQQPGQGSSYNSPLHF
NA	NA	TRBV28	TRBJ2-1	TGTGCCTGTACTCCGGGGTTGTCCTACAATGAGCAGTTCTTC	CACTPGLSYNEQFF
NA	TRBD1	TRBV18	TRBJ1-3	TGTGCCAGCTCATGGGACAGGGCAACTGGAAACACCATATATTTT	CASSWDRATGNTIYF
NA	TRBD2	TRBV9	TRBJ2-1	TGTGCCAGCAGCGTAGGTTGGCTAGCGGACTCCTACAATGAGCAGTTCTTC	CASSVGWLADSYNEQFF
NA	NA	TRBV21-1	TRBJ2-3	TGTGCCAGCAGCAAAGGGGCCCTAGCGGCTTCTTGGTCTAGCACAGATACGCAGTATTTT	CASSKGALAASWSSTDTQYF
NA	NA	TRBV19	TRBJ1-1	TGTGCCAGTAGCCCGGGACTGAATGAAGCTTTCTTT	CASSPGLNEAFF
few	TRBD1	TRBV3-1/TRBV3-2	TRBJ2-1	TGTGCCAGCAGCTCCTCACTTACAGGGGATGAGCAGTTCTTC	CASSSSLTGDEQFF
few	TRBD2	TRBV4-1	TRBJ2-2	TGCGCCAGCAGCCAAGGGATTTTGAGGCGGGGGTCGAACACCGGGGAGCTGTTTTTT	CASSQGILRRGSNTGELFF
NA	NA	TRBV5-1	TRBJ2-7	TGCGCCAGCAGCTACTTGCAGGGGGGCGAGCAGTACTTC	CASSYLQGGEQYF
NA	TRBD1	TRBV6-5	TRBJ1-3	TGTGCCAGCAGTTCGACAGGGGATGGAAACACCATATATTTT	CASSSTGDGNTIYF
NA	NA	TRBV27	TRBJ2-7	TGTGCCAGCAGTTCGCACAGGGCCTCCTACGAGCAGTACTTC	CASSSHRASYEQYF
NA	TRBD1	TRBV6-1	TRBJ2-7	TGTGCCAGCAGTGAAGCTGACAGGGGTCTGGAGCAGTACTTC	CASSEADRGLEQYF
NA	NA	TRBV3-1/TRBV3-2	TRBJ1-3	TGTGCCAGCAGCCCTCGTCCTGGAAACACCATATATTTT	CASSPRPGNTIYF
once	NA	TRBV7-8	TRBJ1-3	TGTGCCAGCAGCTCCCCTCCGACAGATCTCTCTGGAAACACCATATATTTT	CASSSPPTDLSGNTIYF
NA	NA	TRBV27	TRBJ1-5	TGTGCCAGCAGTTTAACGTGGCAGAGCAATCAGCCCCAGCATTTT	CASSLTWQSNQPQHF
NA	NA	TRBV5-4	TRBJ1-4	TGTGCCAGCAGCCCAACAGGAAACAATGAAAAACTGTTTTTT	CASSPTGNNEKLFF
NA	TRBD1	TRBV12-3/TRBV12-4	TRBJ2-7	TGTGCCAGCAGCCGACAGGGTTACGAGCAGTACTTC	CASSRQGYEQYF
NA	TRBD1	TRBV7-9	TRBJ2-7	TGTGCCAGCAGGTGGGACAGGGGGGTGTCCTACGAGCAGTACTTC	CASRWDRGVSYEQYF
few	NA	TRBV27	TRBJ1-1	TGTGCCAGCAGTTCGGGTGGCACTGAAGCTTTCTTT	CASSSGGTEAFF
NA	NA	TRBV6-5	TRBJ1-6	TGTGCCAGCAGTTACTCGGGCAGGGTTAATTCACCCCTCCACTTT	CASSYSGRVNSPLHF
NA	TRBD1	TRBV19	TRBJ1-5	TGTGCCAGTAGTATTGGCCCGGACAGGACCTACAATCAGCCCCAGCATTTT	CASSIGPDRTYNQPQHF
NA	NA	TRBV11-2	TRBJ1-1	TGTGCCAGCAGATTGACACAGATGAACACTGAAGCTTTCTTT	CASRLTQMNTEAFF
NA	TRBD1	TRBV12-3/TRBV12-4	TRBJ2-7	TGTGCCAGCAGTACCGGGACAGGGGACGAGCAGTACTTC	CASSTGTGDEQYF